This T cell receptor (beta chain) was recorded in a study of blood T cell repertoires in COVID-19. Study at large: The cDNA or gDNA used as material had been derived from T cells, B-cell-depleted T cells, or PBMCs.

Study processing details: Nucleated cell number was recorded as an estimate derived from reference gene primer amplification. Generated by immunoSEQ multiplex PCR, the TCRdb table keeps only in-frame clones and is missing some. The D gene and trimming were derived from the DNA, and the V and J assignments and clone size from that table. The sample consists of about 160,000 clones, around 85% of them appearing once. This clone was found a few times. One junction end does not reproduce the germline sequence, and a read error may be involved. This CDR3 has 15 residues. Germline CDR1 and CDR2: SGHTA and FQGTGA.

The sequencing input was peripheral blood. V gene TRBV7-3 combines with J gene TRBJ1-1; D is possibly TRBD1 (6 bases). The sequence was collected from a human donor with acute or convalescent COVID-19. The donor label of this sample is uncertain. CDR3 residues: CASSLTDSPLTEAFF. As DNA, the CDR3 is TGTGCCAGCAGCCTAACGGACAGCCCTCTGACTGAAGCTTTCTTT.